The 12 T cell receptor beta chains reported below all come from one sample, sequenced in a study of blood T cell repertoires in COVID-19. The method was immunoSEQ multiplex PCR; TCRdb's version includes in-frame clones alone and lacks a portion of them. Of about 200,000 clones listed, around 85% are singletons. Sequenced input: peripheral blood. All receptors derive from a human donor in a cohort sampled during active COVID-19.

The rearrangement uses TRBV7-9 and TRBJ1-4; no firm D call. The CDR3 length is 14 residues. V gave up 3 bases and J gave up 3 bases, with 8 bases separating them. Germline assignment: CDR1 SEHNR and CDR2 FQNEAQ (reference sequence). DNA of the CDR3: TGTGCCAGCAGCTTTTGGGCCTCTAATGAAAAACTGTTTTTT. Translating gives CASSFWASNEKLFF.

The gene calls are TRBV30 and TRBJ1-2, with D perhaps TRBD1 (5 bases). CDR1 and CDR2 (germline): GTSNPN, SVGIG (reference sequence). Trimming cost V 3 bases and J 4 bases, with 9 bases left between them. CDR3 length equals 12 residues. The CDR3 DNA sequence: TGTGCCTGGAGCGGGGGGGTCTATGGCTACACCTTC. Translated, it gives CAWSGGVYGYTF.

This sequence joins TRBV9 and TRBJ1-5; TRBD1 agrees at 8 bases. Trimming took 4 bases from V and 5 from J; bases not matched to a gene: 11. This CDR3 contains 16 residues. Germline lookup yields CDR1 SGDLS and CDR2 YYNGEE. CDR3 DNA sequence: TGTGCCAGCAGCCCCGGACAGGGAGGGGCGTATCAGCCCCAGCATTTT. Protein sequence: CASSPGQGGAYQPQHF.

The chain joins TRBV7-9 to TRBJ1-2; D perhaps matches TRBD1 (6 bases). CDR1 is SEHNR, CDR2 FQNEAQ, per germline (reference sequence). The length of the CDR3 is 17 residues. The ends were cut back, 0 bases at V and 2 bases at J, with 16 bases in the middle. The CDR3 sequence: CASSLAVSTGLNYGYTF. The CDR3, as DNA: TGTGCCAGCAGCTTAGCGGTATCCACAGGGTTGAACTATGGCTACACCTTC.

V and J are TRBV2 and TRBJ1-6; the D gene is possibly TRBD1 (5 bases). Germline V gene lookup returns CDR1 SNHLY and CDR2 FYNNEI. Between the trimmed V and J ends, which lost 5 bases and 0 bases, there was a span of 11 bases. The CDR3 length is 16 residues. The CDR3: CASSYDSSSYNSPLHF. The DNA for the CDR3 is TGTGCCAGCAGTTACGACAGCAGCTCCTATAATTCACCCCTCCACTTT.

This clone was observed a few times. The chain recombines TRBV7-6 with TRBJ2-7; TRBD1 matches 7 bases. In germline, CDR1 is SGHVS, CDR2 FNYEAQ. J lost 2 bases, V lost 5 bases, and 6 bases had no gene match. The CDR3 is 14 residues long. CDR3 nucleotides: TGTGCCAGCAGCCCGACAGGGCCTCCCTACGAGCAGTACTTC. This gives the protein CASSPTGPPYEQYF.

This clone showed up many times. This sequence joins TRBV27 and TRBJ2-1, with 7 nucleotides matching TRBD2. CDR1 is MNHEY, CDR2 SMNVEV, per germline (reference sequence). The CDR3 length is 15 residues. V lost 7 bases to trimming and J lost 2 bases; unmatched junction nucleotides: 8. The CDR3 nucleotides are TGTGCCAGCACCCTTACTAGCGCCGCCTACAATGAGCAGTTCTTC. Its translation is CASTLTSAAYNEQFF.

The rearrangement links TRBV27 to TRBJ1-2, with TRBD1 matching over 8 bases. The CDR3 consists of 13 residues. Per germline, CDR1 MNHEY and CDR2 SMNVEV (reference sequence). Trimming at V came to 1 base and at J to 5 bases, leaving 0 bases not matched to a gene. The CDR3 spells CASSLYRGYGYTF. CDR3 nucleotide sequence: TGTGCCAGCAGTTTATACAGGGGGTATGGCTACACCTTC.

This chain links TRBV3-1 (or the pseudogene TRBV3-2) with TRBJ1-1; D is unresolved. The CDR3 is made up of 15 amino acids. Germline CDR1 is LGHDT and CDR2 is YNNKEL (reference sequence). Trimming shortened V by 2 bases and J by 1 base, and 11 bases separated the two germline ends. This CDR3 is CASSQTLAPNTEAFF. Written as DNA, the CDR3 is TGTGCCAGCAGCCAAACCTTGGCTCCGAACACTGAAGCTTTCTTT.

This clone is a singleton in its sample. V is TRBV7-2 and J is TRBJ2-2; D is uncertain. Germline V gene data show CDR1 as SGHTA and CDR2 as FQGNSA. The V and J ends lost 5 bases and 6 bases respectively, with 10 bases between them. CDR3 length: 13 amino acids. The CDR3 DNA is TGTGCCAGCAGCATCCTTTATCCCGGGGAGCTGTTTTTT. It yields the protein CASSILYPGELFF.

The chain is built from TRBV27 and TRBJ1-1, with TRBD1 as a possible D gene (6 bases). The CDR3 sequence is 16 residues long. Germline V gene data show CDR1 as MNHEY and CDR2 as SMNVEV (reference sequence). V lost 3 bases to trimming and J lost 3 bases, with 17 bases between them. CDR3 DNA sequence: TGTGCCAGCAGTTTCACTCACCGGGACACATACACTGAAGCTTTCTTT. Amino acid sequence: CASSFTHRDTYTEAFF.

The chain joins TRBV6-2 or TRBV6-3 to TRBJ1-5, with TRBD1 matching 7 bases. Germline V gene lookup returns CDR1 MNHEY and CDR2 SVGEGT. V lost 4 bases to trimming and J lost 4 bases; unmatched junction nucleotides: 7. The CDR3 is 15 residues long. The CDR3 is CASSLLTGINQPQHF. CDR3 sequence (DNA): TGTGCCAGCAGTTTACTGACAGGGATAAATCAGCCCCAGCATTTT.